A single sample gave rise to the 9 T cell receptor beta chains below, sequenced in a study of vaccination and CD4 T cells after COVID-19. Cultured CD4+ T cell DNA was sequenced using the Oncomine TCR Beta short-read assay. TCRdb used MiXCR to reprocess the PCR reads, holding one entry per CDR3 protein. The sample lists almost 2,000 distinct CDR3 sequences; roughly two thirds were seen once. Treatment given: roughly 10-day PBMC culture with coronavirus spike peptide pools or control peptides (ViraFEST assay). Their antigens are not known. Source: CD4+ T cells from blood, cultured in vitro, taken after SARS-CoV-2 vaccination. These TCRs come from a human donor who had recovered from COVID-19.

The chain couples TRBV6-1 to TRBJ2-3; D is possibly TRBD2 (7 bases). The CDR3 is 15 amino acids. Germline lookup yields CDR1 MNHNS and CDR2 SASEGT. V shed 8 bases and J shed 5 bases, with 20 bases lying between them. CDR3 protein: CASGGGRQVKDTQYF. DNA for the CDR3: TGTGCCAGCGGGGGGGGGCGACAGGTGAAAGATACGCAGTATTTT.

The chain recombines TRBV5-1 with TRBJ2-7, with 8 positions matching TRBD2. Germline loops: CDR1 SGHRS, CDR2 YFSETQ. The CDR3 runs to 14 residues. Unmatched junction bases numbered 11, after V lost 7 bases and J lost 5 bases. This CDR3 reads CASQSRTGGNEQYF. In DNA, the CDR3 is TGCGCCAGCCAATCCCGAACGGGAGGGAACGAGCAGTACTTC.

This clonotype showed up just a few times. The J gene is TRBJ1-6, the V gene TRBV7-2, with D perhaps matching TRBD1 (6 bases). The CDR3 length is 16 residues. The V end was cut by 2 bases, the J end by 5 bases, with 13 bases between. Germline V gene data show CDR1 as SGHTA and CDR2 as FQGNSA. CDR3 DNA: TGTGCCAGCAGCTTAAGAATAGGGGGGGATAATTCACCCCTCCACTTT. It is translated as CASSLRIGGDNSPLHF.

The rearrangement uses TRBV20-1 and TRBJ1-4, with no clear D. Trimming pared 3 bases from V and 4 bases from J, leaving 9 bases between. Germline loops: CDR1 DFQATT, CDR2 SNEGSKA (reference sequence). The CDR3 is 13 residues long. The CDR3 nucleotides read TGCAGTGCTAGCGATGGCGGTAATGAAAAACTGTTTTTT. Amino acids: CSASDGGNEKLFF.

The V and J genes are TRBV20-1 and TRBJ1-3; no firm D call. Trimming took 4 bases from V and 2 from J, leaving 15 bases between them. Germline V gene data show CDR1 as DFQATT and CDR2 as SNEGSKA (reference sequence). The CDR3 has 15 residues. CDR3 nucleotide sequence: TGCAGTGCTATCTACGCCTTTGGGGCTGGAAACACCATATATTTT. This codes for CSAIYAFGAGNTIYF.

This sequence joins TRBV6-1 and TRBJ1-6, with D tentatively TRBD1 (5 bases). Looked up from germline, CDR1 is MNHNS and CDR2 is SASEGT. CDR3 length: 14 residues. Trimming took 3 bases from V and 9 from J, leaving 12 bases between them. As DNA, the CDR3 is TGTGCCAGCAGTGATTCAGGGAGGGTTTCACCCCTCCACTTT. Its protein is CASSDSGRVSPLHF.

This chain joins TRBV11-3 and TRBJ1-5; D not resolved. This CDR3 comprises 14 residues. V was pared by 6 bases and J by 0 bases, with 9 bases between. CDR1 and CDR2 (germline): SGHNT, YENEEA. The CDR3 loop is CASRHNISNQPQHF. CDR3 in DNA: TGTGCCAGCAGGCACAACATTAGCAATCAGCCCCAGCATTTT. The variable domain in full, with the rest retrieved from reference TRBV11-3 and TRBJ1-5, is EAGVVQSPRYKIIEKKQPVAFWCNPISGHNTLYWYLQNLGQGPELLIRYENEEAVDDSQLPKDRFSAERLKGVDSTLKIQPAELGDSAVYLCASRHNISNQPQHFGDGTRLSIL.

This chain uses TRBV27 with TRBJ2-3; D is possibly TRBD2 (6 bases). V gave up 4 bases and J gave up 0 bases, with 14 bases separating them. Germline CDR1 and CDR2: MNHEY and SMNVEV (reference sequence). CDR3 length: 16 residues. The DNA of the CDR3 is TGTGCCAGCAGTTATAGCGGAGCCACAAGCACAGATACGCAGTATTTT. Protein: CASSYSGATSTDTQYF.

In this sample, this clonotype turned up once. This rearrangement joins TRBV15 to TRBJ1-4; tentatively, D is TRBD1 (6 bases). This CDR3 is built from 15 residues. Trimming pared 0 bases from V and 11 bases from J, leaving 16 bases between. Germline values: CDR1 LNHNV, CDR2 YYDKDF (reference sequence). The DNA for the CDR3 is TGTGCCACCAGCAGAGATAACGACCTGGGGGCGAAACTGTTTTTT. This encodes CATSRDNDLGAKLFF. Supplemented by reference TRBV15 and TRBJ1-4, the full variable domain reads DAMVIQNPRYQVTQFGKPVTLSCSQTLNHNVMYWYQQKSSQAPKLLFHYYDKDFNNEADTPDNFQSRRPNTSFCFLDIRSPGLGDTAMYLCATSRDNDLGAKLFFGSGTQLSVL.